Listed here are 30 T cell receptor beta chains from one sample, sequenced in a study of shared clonotypes between healthy human individuals. Sequencing used immunoSEQ multiplex PCR; TCRdb keeps in-frame clones, though not all of them. The profile covers some 2.4 million clones, with 80% to 95% appearing a single time and approximately 0.37% taken by the ten largest. The sample taken for sequencing was naive CD4+ T cells from PBMCs. Indicated subset: CD45RA+ positively selected. Receptor source: a man between 18 and 29 years old in good health. Some clones in this sample may be carry-over from other donors' samples.

Notes on this clone: The sample carries other DNA sequences with the same CDR3. The rearrangement links TRBV5-1 to TRBJ1-3; D is ambiguous. The germline CDR1 and CDR2 sequences are SGHRS and YFSETQ. Trimming took 0 bases from V and 0 from J, leaving 4 bases between them. The CDR3 totals 14 residues. CDR3 sequence: CASSLDTSGNTIYF. The CDR3 coding sequence is TGCGCCAGCAGCTTGGACACCTCTGGAAACACCATATATTTT.

V gene TRBV6-5 combines with J gene TRBJ1-1; D unclear. Germline V gene sequence: CDR1 MNHEY, CDR2 SVGAGI. Trimming removed 6 bases from V and 4 bases from J, with 15 bases in between. This CDR3 has 14 amino acids. The chain's CDR3 is CASRDWGLGTEAFF. The CDR3 bases are TGTGCCAGCAGGGACTGGGGTCTCGGCACTGAAGCTTTCTTT.

The DNA of the CDR3 is TGTGCCAGCAGCTTGCAGCGGAACACAGATACGCAGTATTTT. Its translation: CASSLQRNTDTQYF. The chain uses TRBV5-4 and TRBJ2-3, with D possibly TRBD2 on 5 matching bases. Trimming took off 1 base at V and 2 bases at J, with 8 bases between the two ends. Looked up from germline, CDR1 is SGHNT and CDR2 is YYREEE (reference sequence). The CDR3 runs to 14 residues.

Worth noting for this clone: At the DNA level, this CDR3 is encoded by other sequences in the same sample as well. This chain links TRBV5-1 with TRBJ1-4; the D is unclear. This CDR3 is built from 14 residues. Trimming shortened V by 0 bases and J by 3 bases, and 6 bases separated the two germline ends. Germline V gene data show CDR1 as SGHRS and CDR2 as YFSETQ. CDR3 nucleotide sequence: TGCGCCAGCAGCTTGGGCAGGTCTAATGAAAAACTGTTTTTT. It specifies CASSLGRSNEKLFF.

The chain uses TRBV30 and TRBJ2-3; D is perhaps TRBD1 or TRBD2 (5 bases each). Germline CDR1 and CDR2: GTSNPN and SVGIG (reference sequence). V lost 1 base and J lost 6, with 8 bases in between. This CDR3 is 12 amino acids long. CDR3 loop: CAWSGGSDTQYF. CDR3 coding DNA: TGTGCCTGGAGTGGGGGGTCGGATACGCAGTATTTT.

The chain is built from TRBV4-1 and TRBJ2-1, with TRBD1 matching over 10 bases. Germline assignment: CDR1 MGHRA and CDR2 YSYEKL. The J segment lost 7 bases and the V segment lost 1 base, leaving 13 bases of the junction unmatched. The CDR3 contains 18 residues. This CDR3 is CASSQGAPGTGAKNEQFF. The DNA of the CDR3 is TGCGCCAGCAGCCAAGGTGCCCCAGGGACAGGGGCGAAGAATGAGCAGTTCTTC.

To note about this clone: Other DNA sequences in this sample translate to the same CDR3. The chain carries TRBV9 and TRBJ2-3, with D uncertain. V was trimmed by 0 bases and J by 2 bases, leaving 7 bases between them. CDR3 length: 14 residues. Germline loops: CDR1 SGDLS, CDR2 YYNGEE. Here the CDR3 reads CASSVAPTTDTQYF. In nucleotides, the CDR3 is TGTGCCAGCAGCGTAGCACCGACCACAGATACGCAGTATTTT. The complete variable domain, with remaining parts taken from reference TRBV9 and TRBJ2-3, reads DSGVTQTPKHLITATGQRVTLRCSPRSGDLSVYWYQQSLDQGLQFLIQYYNGEERAKGNILERFSAQQFPDLHSELNLSSLELGDSALYFCASSVAPTTDTQYFGPGTRLTVL.

This chain joins TRBV5-1 and TRBJ1-4; TRBD1 aligns across 8 bases. Trimming cost V 4 bases and J 4 bases; bases outside gene matches: 3. The CDR3 runs to 14 residues. Per the germline V gene, CDR1 is SGHRS and CDR2 is YFSETQ. CDR3 amino acids: CASSGTGGNEKLFF. The CDR3 DNA follows: TGCGCCAGCAGCGGAACAGGGGGTAATGAAAAACTGTTTTTT.

The chain links TRBV2 to TRBJ2-5; 12 nucleotides align to TRBD1. Trimming cost V 0 bases and J 5 bases; bases outside gene matches: 10. Germline loops: CDR1 SNHLY, CDR2 FYNNEI. CDR3 length: 18 residues. This CDR3 is CASSEAYGGQGAWETQYF. The CDR3 DNA follows: TGTGCCAGCAGTGAAGCATATGGGGGACAGGGGGCGTGGGAGACCCAGTACTTC.

This sequence joins TRBV6-1 and TRBJ2-5; D call uncertain. The CDR3 contains 12 residues. CDR1 is MNHNS, CDR2 SASEGT, per germline. The V and J ends lost 5 bases and 4 bases respectively, with 8 bases between them. Here the CDR3 DNA reads TGTGCCAGCAGTTCACACTTAGAGACCCAGTACTTC. Its protein is CASSSHLETQYF.

The chain recombines TRBV7-2 with TRBJ2-7, with TRBD2 matching 8 bases. Germline loops: CDR1 SGHTA, CDR2 FQGNSA. The CDR3 covers 15 residues. Germline trimming cut 5 bases from V and 4 bases from J; bases unmatched to any gene: 10. This chain's CDR3 is CASSRPGRGSYEQYF. The CDR3 nucleotides read TGTGCCAGCAGCAGACCCGGGAGGGGTTCATACGAGCAGTACTTC.

A note on this clone: Other DNA sequences within the sample encode an identical CDR3. The chain combines TRBV28 with TRBJ1-5; D perhaps matches TRBD1 (5 bases). Trimming left V 2 bases short and J 7 bases short, with 12 bases between. Germline loops: CDR1 MDHEN, CDR2 SYDVKM. This CDR3 region has 14 residues. The CDR3 DNA reads TGTGCCAGCAGTTTAGGGGGGGGAAACCAGCCCCAGCATTTT. Protein: CASSLGGGNQPQHF.

The chain links TRBV5-1 to TRBJ1-3, with 7 bases that match TRBD1. The CDR3 has 14 amino acids. J was trimmed by 5 bases and V by 0 bases; bases with no gene match: 2. Germline assignment: CDR1 SGHRS and CDR2 YFSETQ. CDR3 residues: CASSLGTGRNTIYF. In nucleotides, the CDR3 is TGCGCCAGCAGCTTGGGGACAGGACGAAACACCATATATTTT.

The chain has TRBV28 and TRBJ1-4, with 9 nucleotides matching TRBD1. Losses at the gene ends were 6 bases for V and 6 bases for J; bases not matched to a gene: 8. The CDR3 consists of 15 residues. The germline V gene encodes CDR1 MDHEN and CDR2 SYDVKM. CDR3 residues: CASSYLTGGDEKLFF. In nucleotides, the CDR3 is TGTGCCAGCAGCTACCTTACAGGGGGCGATGAAAAACTGTTTTTT.

CDR3 DNA sequence: TGTGCCAGCACAGGACAGGGGGTTGAAAAACTGTTTTTT. It specifies CASTGQGVEKLFF. V gene TRBV7-9 combines with J gene TRBJ1-4; 10 bases align to TRBD1. The ends lost 7 bases at V and 7 bases at J; junction bases unmatched: 3. The CDR3 is 13 amino acids. The germline V gene has CDR1 SEHNR and CDR2 FQNEAQ (reference sequence).

The chain combines TRBV5-1 with TRBJ2-6, with 11 nucleotides matching TRBD2. V lost 7 bases to trimming and J lost 4 bases; unmatched junction nucleotides: 10. CDR1 SGHRS and CDR2 YFSETQ come from the germline V gene. The CDR3 length is 17 residues. In nucleotides, the CDR3 is TGCGCCAGCGCTCTGGGACTAGCGGCCTTCGGGGCCAACGTCCTGACTTTC. It encodes CASALGLAAFGANVLTF. Full variable domain (remainder filled in from reference TRBV5-1 and TRBJ2-6): KAGVTQTPRYLIKTRGQQVTLSCSPISGHRSVSWYQQTPGQGLQFLFEYFSETQRNKGNFPGRFSGRQFSNSRSEMNVSTLELGDSALYLCASALGLAAFGANVLTFGAGSRLTVL.

The chain recombines TRBV1 with TRBJ2-1. TRBV1 is flagged as a pseudogene. The CDR3 extends over 11 amino acids. In DNA form, the CDR3 reads TGCACCAGCAGACAAGTTGGTGAGCAGTTCTTC. Translating it yields CTSRQVGEQFF.

The chain joins TRBV27 to TRBJ2-1; D unresolved. Germline V gene sequence: CDR1 MNHEY, CDR2 SMNVEV (reference sequence). The V and J ends lost 0 bases and 10 bases respectively, with 10 bases between them. CDR3 length: 13 residues. For the CDR3, the DNA is TGTGCCAGCAGTTTATCGATGCGGCGGGAGCAGTTCTTC. This translates into CASSLSMRREQFF.

As concerns this clone: This sample also contains other DNA sequences that code for the same CDR3. This chain uses TRBV29-1 with TRBJ2-2; D call uncertain. Per germline, CDR1 SQVTM and CDR2 ANQGSEA. The V gene lost 5 bases and the J gene lost 1 base, with 5 bases spanning the gap. This CDR3 contains 12 residues. For the CDR3, the DNA is TGCAGCGTTTACAGGAACACCGGGGAGCTGTTTTTT. This codes for CSVYRNTGELFF.

This chain joins TRBV7-3 and TRBJ2-2, with 10 bases fitting TRBD1. Per germline, CDR1 SGHTA and CDR2 FQGTGA. The CDR3 has 15 amino acids. Unmatched junction bases numbered 6, after V lost 5 bases and J lost 6 bases. The CDR3 loop is CASSPGTGASGELFF. DNA for the CDR3: TGTGCCAGCAGCCCCGGGACAGGGGCGTCCGGGGAGCTGTTTTTT.

CDR3 in DNA: TGCGCCAGCAGCTTGGACCCGACTAGCGGCGAGCAGTTCTTC. This translates into CASSLDPTSGEQFF. V is TRBV5-1 and J is TRBJ2-1, with 9 nucleotides matching TRBD2. This CDR3 is 14 amino acids long. The J segment lost 10 bases and the V segment lost 0 bases, leaving 5 bases of the junction unmatched. Germline lookup yields CDR1 SGHRS and CDR2 YFSETQ. Supplemented by reference TRBV5-1 and TRBJ2-1, the full variable domain reads KAGVTQTPRYLIKTRGQQVTLSCSPISGHRSVSWYQQTPGQGLQFLFEYFSETQRNKGNFPGRFSGRQFSNSRSEMNVSTLELGDSALYLCASSLDPTSGEQFFGPGTRLTVL.

This rearrangement joins TRBV7-9 to TRBJ2-4, with 7 bases identical to TRBD2. V lost 3 bases and J lost 6; bases outside the gene matches: 8. Germline V lookup: CDR1 SEHNR, CDR2 FQNEAQ (reference sequence). This CDR3 region has 15 residues. The CDR3 DNA reads as TGTGCCAGCAGCTTCAGTAGCGGGTTAGGAAACATTCAGTACTTC. It specifies CASSFSSGLGNIQYF.

This chain links TRBV9 with TRBJ2-3, with TRBD2 matching 7 bases. The germline V gene encodes CDR1 SGDLS and CDR2 YYNGEE. This CDR3 region has 17 residues. V trimming: 1 base; J trimming: 2 bases; junction bases outside the gene matches: 10. This CDR3 reads CASSVRAGEANTDTQYF. CDR3 DNA sequence: TGTGCCAGCAGCGTACGGGCGGGAGAAGCGAACACAGATACGCAGTATTTT.

This clone turned up a few times. V usage is TRBV18 and J usage is TRBJ1-5, with TRBD1 identical over 7 bases. After removal of 3 bases from V and 2 bases from J, the junction contained 4 bases not matched to a gene. Germline V gene data show CDR1 as KGHSH and CDR2 as LQKENI. The CDR3 runs 15 residues. CDR3 in DNA: TGTGCCAGCTCACCTAGTCAGGGGGGCAATCAGCCCCAGCATTTT. As protein: CASSPSQGGNQPQHF.

The J gene is TRBJ2-5, the V gene TRBV28, with D tentatively TRBD2 (6 bases). Germline-derived CDR1 and CDR2 are MDHEN and SYDVKM. This CDR3 has 15 amino acids. V lost 1 base and J lost 5, with 14 bases in between. CDR3 residues: CASSLSSAGGETQYF. CDR3 bases: TGTGCCAGCAGTTTATCCTCAGCGGGTGGGGAGACCCAGTACTTC.

This clone appeared a single time. The chain links TRBV5-4 to TRBJ2-2; D may correspond to TRBD1 or TRBD2 (5 bases each). Germline V gives CDR1 SGHNT, CDR2 YYREEE (reference sequence). This CDR3 is 16 amino acids long. V was clipped by 3 bases and J by 3 bases, with 15 bases between them. The CDR3 loop reads CASSSSLGDHTGELFF. In DNA form, the CDR3 reads TGTGCCAGCAGCTCGTCACTGGGGGATCACACCGGGGAGCTGTTTTTT.

The rearrangement joins TRBV28 to TRBJ2-1; 10 bases match TRBD2. Germline lookup yields CDR1 MDHEN and CDR2 SYDVKM. The CDR3 runs 15 residues. V was pared by 0 bases and J by 9 bases, with 5 bases of the junction left unmatched. The CDR3 DNA is TGTGCCAGCAGTTTATGGTCTAGCGGGAGTTCTGAGCAGTTCTTC. Encoded protein: CASSLWSSGSSEQFF. Combining the CDR3 with reference TRBV28 and TRBJ2-1 gives the whole variable domain DVKVTQSSRYLVKRTGEKVFLECVQDMDHENMFWYRQDPGLGLRLIYFSYDVKMKEKGDIPEGYSVSREKKERFSLILESASTNQTSMYLCASSLWSSGSSEQFFGPGTRLTVL.

The rearrangement links TRBV7-2 to TRBJ2-3; D possibly corresponds to TRBD1 (6 bases). The CDR3 is 18 amino acids. Germline assignment: CDR1 SGHTA and CDR2 FQGNSA. Trimming removed 2 bases at V and 4 bases at J, with 22 bases between. The DNA for the CDR3 is TGTGCCAGCAGCTTACATGGCCGGGGCAGGGGTGGCGCAGATACGCAGTATTTT. Encoded protein: CASSLHGRGRGGADTQYF.

The V call is TRBV18, the J call TRBJ2-3, with TRBD2 matching over 11 bases. Per the germline V gene, CDR1 is KGHSH and CDR2 is LQKENI. J lost 0 bases, V lost 8 bases, and 10 bases had no gene match. This CDR3 comprises 17 residues. The CDR3 DNA sequence: TGTGCCAGCGTATCTGGGACTAGCGGAGTAAGCACAGATACGCAGTATTTT. Translating it yields CASVSGTSGVSTDTQYF.

The chain is built from TRBV7-8 and TRBJ2-1; 7 nucleotides align to TRBD2. Germline assignment: CDR1 SGHVS and CDR2 FQNEAQ. The ends lost 3 bases at V and 3 bases at J; junction bases unmatched: 8. The CDR3 has 16 amino acids. The CDR3 region has the DNA TGTGCCAGCAGCTTTCCTTCTCGGACTAGCTACAATGAGCAGTTCTTC. This translates into CASSFPSRTSYNEQFF.